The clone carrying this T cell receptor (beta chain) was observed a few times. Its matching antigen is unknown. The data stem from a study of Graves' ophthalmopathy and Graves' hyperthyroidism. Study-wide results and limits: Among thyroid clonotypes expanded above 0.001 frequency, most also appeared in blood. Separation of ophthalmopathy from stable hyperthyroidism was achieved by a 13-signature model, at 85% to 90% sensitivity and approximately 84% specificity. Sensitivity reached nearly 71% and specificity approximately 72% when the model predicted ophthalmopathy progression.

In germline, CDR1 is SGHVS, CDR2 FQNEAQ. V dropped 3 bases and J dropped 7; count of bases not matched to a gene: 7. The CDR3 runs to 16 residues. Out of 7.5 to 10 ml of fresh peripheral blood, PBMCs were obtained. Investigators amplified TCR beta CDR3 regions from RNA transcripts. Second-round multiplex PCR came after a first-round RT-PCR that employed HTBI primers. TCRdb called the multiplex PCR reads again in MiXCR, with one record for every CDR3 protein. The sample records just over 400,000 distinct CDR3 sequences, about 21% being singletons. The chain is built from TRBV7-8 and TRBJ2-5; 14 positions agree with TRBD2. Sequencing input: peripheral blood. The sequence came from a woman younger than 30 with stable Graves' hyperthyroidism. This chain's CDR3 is CASSFPGLAGARTQYF. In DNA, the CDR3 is TGTGCCAGCAGCTTCCCGGGACTAGCGGGAGCTCGGACCCAGTACTTC.